One T cell receptor (beta chain) is described in this entry. Its antigen is undetermined. TCRdb's table, derived via immunoSEQ multiplex PCR, lists solely in-frame clones and lacks some. Of tens of thousands of clones in the sample, around nine tenths are singletons; the top ten hold approximately 0.72%. Unmatched junction bases numbered 4, after V lost 4 bases and J lost 4 bases. CDR3 length: 15 amino acids. CDR1 is LNHDA and CDR2 is SQIVND in the germline V gene (reference sequence). This sample stems from a study of OX40 agonist ivuxolimab in advanced cancers. Study-wide background: Therapy given before enrollment (anti-PD-1, anti-PD-L1 or anti-CTLA-4) was allowed, and 35% to 45% had some.

Study-level points and caveats: Relative to CD4+ cells, CD8+ T cells on average had more expanded clones.

The receptor was derived from an adult with an advanced solid tumor such as melanoma, head and neck, liver or kidney cancer. Sequences were derived from CD4+ or CD8+ T cells sorted from blood, sampled in a trial of the OX40 agonist ivuxolimab. This sequence joins TRBV19 and TRBJ2-1; 10 positions agree with TRBD1. CDR3 sequence (DNA): TGTGCCAGTAGTACCCGGGACAGGGGATACAATGAGCAGTTCTTC. This translates into CASSTRDRGYNEQFF.